This TCR beta chain was captured by sequencing in a study of blood T cell repertoires in COVID-19 (dated by TCRdb to 2018 to 2021). As for the study more broadly: Samples from collaborators originated in the United States, Italy and Spain and spanned both the acute and convalescent phases of COVID-19. The prospective study material was composed of cDNA or gDNA derived from T cells, B-cell-depleted T cells, or PBMCs. The dataset comprised deeply sampled blood TCRbeta repertoires from subjects exposed to, actively infected with, or recovered from COVID-19. The repertoires were released in a freely available public database meant as a resource for research on the immune response to SARS-CoV-2. Samples were obtained from the ongoing ImmuneRACE study (first 160 participants) and from some 1,300 subjects provided by 6 global collaborators. A de-identified subject ID, COVID-19 status, age in years and sex were almost always included in the sample metadata. Where HLA class I and class II types were available, the types were taken from metadata supplied by the sample provider, not from assay-based typing.

General conclusions and limits of the study: How much clinical and demographic metadata was included differed by source and by participant, and the metadata was provided uncurated.

The germline V gene yields SGHRS for CDR1 and YFSETQ for CDR2. The CDR3 goes from the cysteine to the phenylalanine over 19 residues. Just the 57-base CDR3 DNA is kept, in frame starting at base 1. Ends trimmed: V by 1 base, J by 3 bases; bases unmatched to a gene: 15. Each collaborating institution followed its own protocols to collect whole blood in K2EDTA tubes. For TCRbeta analysis, collaborators shipped samples as frozen whole blood, isolated PBMCs, or DNA extracted from either of those sample types. A remark on this clone: Its antigen is unknown. Base-call qualities are not available, and no considerably larger clone is one nucleotide away.

TCRbeta CDR3 regions were amplified from genomic DNA by means of the immunoSEQ Assay, a bias-controlled multiplex PCR. Regarding the original processing steps: The number of nucleated cells in each sample was estimated by amplification of reference gene primers within the assay. To quantify the absolute abundance of each unique TCRbeta CDR3 rearrangement, sequence reads were collapsed and filtered. For each sample, productive Simpson clonality was calculated by taking the square root of Simpson's diversity index across productive rearrangements. TCRdb limited this immuneACCESS table to in-frame rearrangements with V and J called. A share of clones is missing; checked studies link under half to unresolved V genes, and the rest is unexplained. V and J calls and clone size are copied from that table; D and trimming were computed from the DNA. In this sample the table shows 120,000 to 150,000 clones, about 86% of which occur a single time. Approximately 1.5% of the sample comes from the top ten.

Sequencing was carried out using peripheral blood. The TCR comes from a woman aged 55-75 years with acute or convalescent COVID-19. The chain links TRBV5-1 with TRBJ1-3, and TRBD1 matches 8 of the central bases. This receptor carries the CDR3 CASSLTGQGSQYFGNTIYF. The nucleotide sequence reads TGCGCCAGCAGCTTGACAGGACAGGGCTCCCAATACTTTGGAAACACCATATATTTT.